Listed below are T cell receptor beta chains from one sample, sequenced in a study of preoperative IRX-2 immunotherapy in early breast cancer. The protocol was immunoSEQ multiplex PCR, while the TCRdb copy is restricted to in-frame clones and leaves out a portion. The profile shows about 98,000 clones, 80% to 90% of them singletons. Source: tumor tissue, taken after IRX-2 immunotherapy. The receptor source for this set is a human donor with breast cancer. CDR3s include the opening cysteine and the closing phenylalanine or tryptophan. A D gene is named only where the DNA matches it firmly. Where a row states a size, it is once, few, many or the class of an expanded clone; other rows omit it.

>TRBV6-8|TRBJ2-7|15|TRBD2|once
CASNMPGLAEYEQYF
TGTGCCAGCAACATGCCGGGACTAGCGGAGTACGAGCAGTACTTC
>TRBV1|TRBJ2-1|15|NA|NA
CASSQAPGLVGEQFF
TGCGCCAGCAGCCAAGCTCCGGGACTCGTCGGTGAGCAGTTCTTC
>TRBV18|TRBJ2-3|14|NA|NA
CASSWGTQGDTQYF
TGTGCCAGCTCGTGGGGCACCCAAGGGGATACGCAGTATTTT
>TRBV6-4|TRBJ1-1|14|NA|NA
CASSLGHPSPEAFF
TGTGCCAGCAGTTTAGGGCATCCGTCCCCTGAAGCTTTCTTT
>TRBV6-8|TRBJ1-2|14|TRBD1|NA
CASSFKQGTNGYTF
TGTGCCAGCAGTTTTAAACAGGGGACGAATGGCTACACCTTC
>TRBV6-8|TRBJ2-3|16|NA|NA
CASMIGQSDLTDTQYF
TGTGCCAGCATGATAGGACAGTCAGACCTCACAGATACGCAGTATTTT
>TRBV5-1|TRBJ2-7|15|TRBD2|once
CASSLVLAGAGEQYF
TGCGCCAGCAGCTTGGTGCTAGCGGGAGCCGGCGAGCAGTACTTC
>TRBV19|TRBJ2-1|17|TRBD2|once
CASRRTEGLAGGNEQFF
TGTGCCAGTAGGCGGACGGAGGGACTAGCGGGAGGCAATGAGCAGTTCTTC
>TRBV28|TRBJ2-7|12|NA|few
CASSLIGYEQYF
TGTGCCAGCAGTCTTATCGGGTACGAGCAGTACTTC
>TRBV28|TRBJ1-5|13|TRBD1|NA
CASLGQDNQPQHF
TGTGCCAGCCTGGGACAGGACAATCAGCCCCAGCATTTT
>TRBV5-1|TRBJ1-4|15|NA|NA
CASSYNFATNEKLFF
TGCGCCAGCAGCTATAACTTTGCAACTAATGAAAAACTGTTTTTT
>TRBV7-1|TRBJ2-1|13|TRBD2|NA
CARTSISYNEQFF
TGTGCCAGGACTAGCATTTCCTACAATGAGCAGTTCTTC
>TRBV5-1|TRBJ2-7|19|TRBD1|NA
CASSLGTGGKKGITYEQYF
TGCGCCAGCAGCCTAGGGACAGGGGGCAAAAAAGGAATAACCTACGAGCAGTACTTC
>TRBV11-3|TRBJ2-5|14|NA|few
CASSPVPPRETQYF
TGTGCCAGCAGCCCCGTCCCCCCGAGGGAGACCCAGTACTTC
>TRBV29-1|TRBJ1-4|13|NA|few
CSVVGDGNEKLFF
TGCAGCGTTGTGGGGGACGGTAATGAAAAACTGTTTTTT
>TRBV29-1|TRBJ2-2|14|NA|NA
CSVEDSGLAGELFF
TGCAGCGTTGAAGATTCAGGGTTGGCCGGGGAGCTGTTTTTT
>TRBV28|TRBJ1-4|17|TRBD1|few
CASSLVPGQGGDEKLFF
TGTGCCAGCAGCCTCGTCCCGGGACAGGGCGGGGATGAAAAACTGTTTTTT
>TRBV18|TRBJ2-3|15|TRBD2|NA
CASSPQAGGTDTQYF
TGTGCCAGCTCACCTCAAGCGGGAGGCACAGATACGCAGTATTTT
>TRBV29-1|TRBJ2-3|13|NA|NA
CSVAFQEGDTQYF
TGCAGCGTTGCATTTCAGGAGGGAGATACGCAGTATTTT
>TRBV19|TRBJ1-5|12|NA|NA
CASRGSNQPQHF
TGTGCCAGTAGGGGGAGCAATCAGCCCCAGCATTTT
>TRBV19|TRBJ2-3|15|TRBD2|NA
CASSGSGTKTDTQYF
TGTGCCAGCAGCGGGTCGGGGACTAAGACAGATACGCAGTATTTT
>TRBV28|TRBJ1-1|17|NA|NA
CASVNPGAERMNTEAFF
TGTGCCAGCGTCAACCCGGGGGCAGAACGTATGAACACTGAAGCTTTCTTT
>TRBV5-1|TRBJ1-4|14|NA|NA
CASRSRETNEKLFF
TGCGCCAGCAGATCCAGGGAGACTAATGAAAAACTGTTTTTT
>TRBV9|TRBJ2-7|14|TRBD1|NA
CASSPGQGAYEQYF
TGTGCCAGCAGCCCGGGACAGGGAGCCTACGAGCAGTACTTC
>TRBV11-3|TRBJ1-4|15|NA|NA
CASSFAGSGNEKLFF
TGTGCCAGCAGCTTCGCGGGGTCAGGGAATGAAAAACTGTTTTTT